The 12 T cell receptor beta chains below come from one sample, sequenced in a study of blood T cell repertoires in COVID-19. This table comes from immunoSEQ multiplex PCR, and its TCRdb copy is limited to in-frame clones, with some not included. Of about 120,000 clones in the sample, roughly 88% were seen once. The source material was peripheral blood. Receptor source: a man aged 35 to 55 with acute or convalescent COVID-19.

The chain recombines TRBV27 with TRBJ2-5; 7 nucleotides agree with TRBD2. CDR1 MNHEY and CDR2 SMNVEV come from the germline V gene (reference sequence). The CDR3 sequence is 13 residues long. V was pared by 1 base and J by 5 bases, with 1 base of the junction left unmatched. The CDR3 loop reads CASSLLRGETQYF. As DNA, the CDR3 is TGTGCCAGCAGTTTATTGCGGGGGGAGACCCAGTACTTC.

The CDR3 DNA reads TGCGCCAGCAGCCACGGAAGCGGGGGGGCCACCGGGGAGCTGTTTTTT. Its translation: CASSHGSGGATGELFF. V is TRBV4-1 and J is TRBJ2-2, with TRBD2 matching over 10 bases. This CDR3 is built from 16 residues. The junction had 5 bases not matched to a gene; V was cut back by 3 bases and J by 4 bases. Germline loops: CDR1 MGHRA, CDR2 YSYEKL.

This clone was seen only once. This chain connects TRBV4-3 to TRBJ2-5; D is possibly TRBD2 (6 bases). Germline V lookup: CDR1 LGHNA, CDR2 YSLEER. V was trimmed by 0 bases and J by 9 bases, leaving 17 bases between them. The CDR3 has 15 residues. The CDR3 region has the DNA TGCGCCAGCAGCCAAGATGCGGGGCGACCTTGGGCCCAGTACTTC. Translating it yields CASSQDAGRPWAQYF.

The chain links TRBV18 to TRBJ2-1; possibly TRBD1 for D (6 bases). V was cut by 4 bases and J by 3 bases, with 16 bases left in between. The CDR3 is 16 residues long. The germline gives CDR1 KGHSH, CDR2 LQKENI. CDR3 coding DNA: TGTGCCAGCTCACAAGCCAGGGGCCCAGACTACAATGAGCAGTTCTTC. Protein product: CASSQARGPDYNEQFF.

This clone was seen just once. V is TRBV4-1 and J is TRBJ2-7, with TRBD1 identical over 9 bases. This CDR3 has 14 residues. The V and J ends lost 4 bases and 7 bases, in that order; junction bases with no gene match: 8. Germline V gene data show CDR1 as MGHRA and CDR2 as YSYEKL. The CDR3 DNA reads as TGCGCCAGCAGCCGGACAGGGGACTCTCTGGAGCAGTACTTC. It is translated as CASSRTGDSLEQYF.

The rearrangement uses TRBV6-5 and TRBJ1-5; D remains unclear. Germline V CDR1 and CDR2: MNHEY, SVGAGI. Trimming pared 6 bases from V and 0 bases from J, leaving 6 bases between. The CDR3 sequence is 13 residues long. This CDR3 is CASSGYSNQPQHF. The CDR3 DNA reads TGTGCCAGCAGCGGGTATAGCAATCAGCCCCAGCATTTT.

The chain has TRBV11-3 and TRBJ2-1, with D unclear. The V gene's germline CDR1 is SGHNT and CDR2 YENEEA. Trimming removed 4 bases at V and 8 bases at J, with 9 bases between. The CDR3 is made up of 12 amino acids. The CDR3 region has the DNA TGTGCCAGCAGCTCACACGAGGATGAGCAGTTCTTC. Its protein is CASSSHEDEQFF.

V and J are TRBV20-1 and TRBJ1-5; D may be TRBD1 (5 bases). Trimming took off 3 bases at V and 2 bases at J, with 11 bases between the two ends. This CDR3 is built from 14 residues. From germline, CDR1 is DFQATT and CDR2 SNEGSKA (reference sequence). The CDR3 spells CSASLWGGNQPQHF. CDR3 sequence (DNA): TGCAGTGCTAGTCTTTGGGGGGGCAATCAGCCCCAGCATTTT.

V and J are TRBV30 and TRBJ2-7; the match to TRBD1 covers 10 bases. The CDR3 length is 16 residues. The trim removed 2 bases at V and 0 bases at J, leaving 7 bases unmatched. CDR1 and CDR2 (germline): GTSNPN, SVGIG (reference sequence). As DNA, the CDR3 is TGTGCCTGGAGTCGGGTTTGGGACAGGGGCTCCTACGAGCAGTACTTC. It translates to CAWSRVWDRGSYEQYF.

This chain joins TRBV19 and TRBJ1-1, with TRBD1 matching over 7 bases. V shed 5 bases, J shed 3 bases, and the junction held 3 bases outside the gene matches. The CDR3 extends over 13 amino acids. The germline CDR1 and CDR2 sequences are LNHDA and SQIVND (reference sequence). CDR3 coding DNA: TGTGCCAGTAGTTCTCAGGGGGACACTGAAGCTTTCTTT. Its translation: CASSSQGDTEAFF. Looking up the rest from reference TRBV19 and TRBJ1-1 gives the full variable domain: DGGITQSPKYLFRKEGQNVTLSCEQNLNHDAMYWYRQDPGQGLRLIYYSQIVNDFQKGDIAEGYSVSREKKESFPLTVTSAQKNPTAFYLCASSSQGDTEAFFGQGTRLTVV.

V usage is TRBV6-5 and J usage is TRBJ1-4; tentative D call: TRBD1 (5 bases). The CDR3 is made up of 14 amino acids. The ends were cut back, 6 bases at V and 4 bases at J, with 12 bases in the middle. CDR1 MNHEY and CDR2 SVGAGI come from the germline V gene. CDR3 region: CASSYTGGNEKLFF. DNA of the CDR3: TGTGCCAGCAGCTATACAGGTGGTAATGAAAAACTGTTTTTT.

The CDR3 sequence is CAWKGLAYQETQYF. The CDR3 nucleotides are TGTGCCTGGAAGGGACTAGCGTATCAAGAGACCCAGTACTTC. The chain employs TRBV30 and TRBJ2-5, with TRBD2 matching 10 bases. Trimming at V came to 4 bases and at J to 2 bases, leaving 4 bases not matched to a gene. The CDR3 covers 14 residues. Germline CDR1 reads GTSNPN; CDR2 reads SVGIG (reference sequence).